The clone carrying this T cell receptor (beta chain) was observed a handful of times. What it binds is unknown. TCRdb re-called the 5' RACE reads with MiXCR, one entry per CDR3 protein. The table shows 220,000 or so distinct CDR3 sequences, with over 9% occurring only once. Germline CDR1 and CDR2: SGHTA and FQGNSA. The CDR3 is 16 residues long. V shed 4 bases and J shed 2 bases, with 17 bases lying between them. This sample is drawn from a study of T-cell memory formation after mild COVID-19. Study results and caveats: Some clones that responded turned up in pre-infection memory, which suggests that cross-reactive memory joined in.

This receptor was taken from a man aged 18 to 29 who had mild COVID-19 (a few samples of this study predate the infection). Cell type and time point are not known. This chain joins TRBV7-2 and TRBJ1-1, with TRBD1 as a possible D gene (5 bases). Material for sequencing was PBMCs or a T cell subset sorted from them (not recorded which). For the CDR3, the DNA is TGTGCCAGCAGCTCACCGCTACCCGGACACAACACTGAAGCTTTCTTT. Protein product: CASSSPLPGHNTEAFF. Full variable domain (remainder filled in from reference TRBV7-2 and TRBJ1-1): GAGVSQSPSNKVTEKGKDVELRCDPISGHTALYWYRQSLGQGLEFLIYFQGNSAPDKSGLPSDRFSAERTGGSVSTLTIQRTQQEDSAVYLCASSSPLPGHNTEAFFGQGTRLTVV.